This is a list of T cell receptor beta chains from one sample in a study of cytomegalovirus exposure and HLA in healthy donors. This table comes from immunoSEQ multiplex PCR, and its TCRdb copy is limited to in-frame clones, with some not included. Among roughly 180,000 clones listed, 81% were seen once. Input material: PBMCs. These receptors all stem from a woman aged 18-30 years in good health and CMV-seropositive. Each CDR3 is given with its conserved first and last residue. D genes are given only for firm matches. Size tells how often a clone was seen (once, few, many) or the class of an expanded clone, and some rows leave it out.

v_gene	abundance	d_gene	j_gene	CDR3nt	CDR3aa
TRBV19	.	.	TRBJ1-1	TGTGCCAGTAGTCCCCCGGGAGGGCAAGCTTTCTTT	CASSPPGGQAFF
TRBV12-5	few	TRBD2	TRBJ2-3	TGTGCTAGTGGTTTGACTAGCGGGGGTGATACGCAGTATTTT	CASGLTSGGDTQYF
TRBV7-9	.	.	TRBJ1-2	TGTTCCAGCAGCTTAGAACATATCTATGGCTACACCTTC	CSSSLEHIYGYTF
TRBV5-1	.	.	TRBJ2-1	TGCGCCAGCAGCTTGGCCCGGCTAGTTGGTCATGAGCAGTTCTTC	CASSLARLVGHEQFF
TRBV28	few	TRBD2	TRBJ2-1	TGTGCCACCTCGGGGGGGCCTTACAATGAGCAGTTCTTC	CATSGGPYNEQFF
TRBV19	.	.	TRBJ1-1	TGTGCCAGTAGTAGAGGCGTTGGTGAAGCTTTCTTT	CASSRGVGEAFF
TRBV7-7	.	.	TRBJ2-7	TGTGCCAGCAGCCCCAACGGGGCGGGGGAGCAGTACTTC	CASSPNGAGEQYF
TRBV6-1	.	.	TRBJ1-2	TGTGCCAGCCTCGGAGTACCCACAGGCTATGGCTACACCTTC	CASLGVPTGYGYTF
TRBV9	once	TRBD1	TRBJ1-3	TGTGCCAGCAGCCCCCAGGGGGGCTCTGGAAACACCATATATTTT	CASSPQGGSGNTIYF
TRBV6-1	.	TRBD2	TRBJ2-3	TGTGCCAGCAGTGAATGGGTGACTAGCGGGCATACGCAGTATTTT	CASSEWVTSGHTQYF
TRBV30	.	.	TRBJ1-3	TGTGCCTGGAGGCGGACGGACTTCTCTGGAAACACCATATATTTT	CAWRRTDFSGNTIYF
TRBV18	.	.	TRBJ2-3	TGTGCCAGCTCACATTTCTCTCCAGGGGAAAGGACAGATACGCAGTATTTT	CASSHFSPGERTDTQYF
TRBV5-1	.	.	TRBJ2-7	TGCGCCAGCAGCCTCGATACCCGGAGCAGGGGATTCTCCTACGAGCAGTACTTC	CASSLDTRSRGFSYEQYF
TRBV6-5	.	TRBD1	TRBJ1-3	TGTGCCAGCAGCCGATCGACAGGGGGAGGAAACACCATATATTTT	CASSRSTGGGNTIYF
TRBV5-1	.	TRBD2	TRBJ2-3	TGCGCCAGCAGCCCGGGACTAGCGGGGGAAAACACAGATACGCAGTATTTT	CASSPGLAGENTDTQYF
TRBV29-1	few	.	TRBJ1-1	TGCAGCGTTGCAGGGATCAGGGGCACTGAAGCTTTCTTT	CSVAGIRGTEAFF
TRBV6-1	.	.	TRBJ2-1	TGTGCCAGCATCAGGGGCACTGAGCAGTTCTTC	CASIRGTEQFF
TRBV18	.	.	TRBJ1-2	TGTGCCAGCTCACCGGACAGAAACTATGGCTACACCTTC	CASSPDRNYGYTF
TRBV6-1	.	TRBD1	TRBJ1-6	TGTGCCAGCAGGAGCCTGACAGGGCGTAATTCACCCCTCCACTTT	CASRSLTGRNSPLHF
TRBV7-9	.	.	TRBJ2-2	TGTGCCAGTGGCCACCCTAACACCGGGGAGCTGTTTTTT	CASGHPNTGELFF
TRBV15	.	.	TRBJ2-1	TGTGCCACCAGCAGACCAGACAGACACAATGAGCAGTTCTTC	CATSRPDRHNEQFF
TRBV9	.	.	TRBJ2-3	TGTGCCAGCAGCCCTAGACTCTACACAGATACGCAGTATTTT	CASSPRLYTDTQYF
TRBV28	.	.	TRBJ1-5	TGTGCCAGCAGTTTGGTCCGGGGCAATCAGCCCCAGCATTTT	CASSLVRGNQPQHF
TRBV6-1	.	TRBD1	TRBJ1-6	TGTGCCAGCAGTGCGGGACAGTATAATTCACCCCTCCACTTT	CASSAGQYNSPLHF
TRBV7-9	.	.	TRBJ1-2	TGTGCCAGCAGTGGCACAAAACAGGGAAACTATGGCTACACCTTC	CASSGTKQGNYGYTF
TRBV4-1	once	.	TRBJ1-2	TGCGCCAGCAGCCAAGATCGCTCAGGGAACCTTAACTATGGCTACACCTTC	CASSQDRSGNLNYGYTF
TRBV30	.	TRBD1	TRBJ1-2	TGTGCCTGGACTGCGTCGACAGGGGGCGGCTACACCTTC	CAWTASTGGGYTF
TRBV6-6	.	.	TRBJ2-4	TGTGCCAGCAGCCCGGGGGGCGGGGGTAGTCAGTACTTC	CASSPGGGGSQYF
TRBV4-3	.	.	TRBJ1-2	TGCGCCAGCAGCCCCACCCGGGGGGGCGGCTATGGCTACACCTTC	CASSPTRGGGYGYTF
TRBV6-4	few	TRBD2	TRBJ2-1	TGTGCCAGCAGTGACGGGTCGGGGGGGTACAATGAGCAGTTCTTC	CASSDGSGGYNEQFF
TRBV27	.	.	TRBJ2-1	TGTGCCAGCAGTTTATCGGGCCTCAATGAGCAGTTCTTC	CASSLSGLNEQFF
TRBV19	.	TRBD1	TRBJ1-5	TGTGCCAGTAGTATAAACAGGGGCGTAAATCAGCCCCAGCATTTT	CASSINRGVNQPQHF
TRBV4-3	.	TRBD1	TRBJ1-5	TGCGCCAGCAGCCAAGAGACAGGGATCTATCAGCCCCAGCATTTT	CASSQETGIYQPQHF
TRBV18	.	TRBD2	TRBJ2-5	TGTGCCAGCTCACCACCTGCTGCGGGGGGGCTTGAGACCCAGTACTTC	CASSPPAAGGLETQYF
TRBV5-4	.	TRBD1	TRBJ1-2	TGTGCCAGCGTAGACAGGGTTTATGGCTACACCTTC	CASVDRVYGYTF
TRBV7-8	once	.	TRBJ2-6	TGTGCCAGCAGTACTAGGGTGGGCGGCTCTGGGGCCAACGTCCTGACTTTC	CASSTRVGGSGANVLTF
TRBV7-2	.	.	TRBJ1-3	TGTGCCAGCAGCTTAGCACACTCTGGAAACACCATATATTTT	CASSLAHSGNTIYF
TRBV7-9	.	.	TRBJ2-7	TGTGCCAGCAGCCCACAATACGGCCACTACGAGCAGTACTTC	CASSPQYGHYEQYF
TRBV5-1	.	TRBD1	TRBJ1-2	TGCGCCAGTTTCGCCGGGACAGGTTATGGCTACACCTTC	CASFAGTGYGYTF
TRBV5-6	.	.	TRBJ1-2	TGTGCCAGCAGCTCAGCCCTAGACTATGGCTACACCTTC	CASSSALDYGYTF
TRBV5-1	few	.	TRBJ1-1	TGCGCCAGCAGCTCCAGTAGACTAGCTGAAGCTTTCTTT	CASSSSRLAEAFF
TRBV10-3	.	TRBD1	TRBJ1-3	TGTGCCATCAGACCCAACGACAGGGATTACTCTGGAAACACCATATATTTT	CAIRPNDRDYSGNTIYF
TRBV9	.	.	TRBJ1-3	TGTGCCAGCAGCGTAGATGGGACATCCTCTGGAAACACCATATATTTT	CASSVDGTSSGNTIYF
TRBV9	.	.	TRBJ2-1	TGTGCCAGCAGCGTAGCGGGACATTACAATGAGCAGTTCTTC	CASSVAGHYNEQFF
TRBV9	.	TRBD2	TRBJ2-3	TGTGCCAGCAGCGTAGTTAGCGGGGGGGCCAAAGATACGCAGTATTTT	CASSVVSGGAKDTQYF
TRBV4-3	.	TRBD1	TRBJ2-5	TGCGCCAGCAGCCCCGGAGGCGGAGACAGGGGGACAGAGACCCAGTACTTC	CASSPGGGDRGTETQYF
TRBV5-1	.	TRBD2	TRBJ2-3	TGCGCCAGCAGCTTAAGCGGGGTGGCAGATACGCAGTATTTT	CASSLSGVADTQYF
TRBV9	.	TRBD2	TRBJ2-2	TGTGCCAGCAGCGCTCTAGCGGGGGGCAGGACCGGGGAGCTGTTTTTT	CASSALAGGRTGELFF